These 32 T cell receptor beta chains came from one sample sequenced in a study of shared clonotypes between healthy human individuals. The assay was immunoSEQ multiplex PCR, and TCRdb's table has in-frame clones only and misses some. The sample records 450,000 or so clones, around 77% being singletons. The sequenced sample was PBMCs. The receptors originated from a woman aged 40 to 50 in good health. Some clones in this sample may be carry-over from other donors' samples.

This chain joins TRBV7-9 and TRBJ2-3; TRBD2 agrees at 12 bases. Germline values: CDR1 SEHNR, CDR2 FQNEAQ (reference sequence). Trimming at V came to 1 base and at J to 0 bases, leaving 8 bases not matched to a gene. The CDR3 contains 19 residues. For the CDR3, the DNA is TGTGCCAGCAGCTTAGTGTGGCTAGCGGGAGGGCCCAGCACAGATACGCAGTATTTT. Protein: CASSLVWLAGGPSTDTQYF.

Of note for this clone: This may stem from a read error, because a much larger clone lies one nucleotide away. The chain is built from TRBV7-3 and TRBJ2-1, with TRBD2 as a possible D gene (6 bases). V lost 2 bases, J lost 15 bases, and 23 bases lay in between. Germline loops: CDR1 SGHTA, CDR2 FQGTGA. This CDR3 contains 15 residues. The CDR3 DNA sequence: TGTGCCAGCAGCTTACGCCCTGAACTAACGGGAGACTTGTTCTTC. Its protein product is CASSLRPELTGDLFF.

About this clone itself: This likely stems from a read error, as it lies one base from a far larger clone. DNA of the CDR3: TGTGCCAGCAGTTTAGGAGGGGGGAGTCCTGAGCAGTTCTTC. Its translation: CASSLGGGSPEQFF. This rearrangement joins TRBV11-2 to TRBJ2-1, with D tentatively TRBD1 or TRBD2 (6 bases each). This CDR3 has 14 residues. Germline V gene sequence: CDR1 SGHAT, CDR2 FQNNGV.

A word on this clone: This probably arose from a read error, given a far larger clone one base away. The sample contains more than one DNA sequence encoding this CDR3. The chain recombines TRBV28 with TRBJ1-2; D gene ambiguous. The CDR3 loop spans 13 amino acids. Looked up from germline, CDR1 is MDHEN and CDR2 is SYDVKM. Deletions cut 5 bases from V and 3 bases from J, with 10 bases between. The CDR3 protein is CASSLARYYGYTF. CDR3 DNA sequence: TGTGCCAGCAGTCTGGCCAGATACTATGGCTACACCTTC.

This clone turned up a few times. J is TRBJ2-2 and V is TRBV19; no clear D gene. Trimming stripped 5 bases from V and 6 bases from J, with 13 bases between. The CDR3 contains 14 residues. CDR1 and CDR2 (germline): LNHDA, SQIVND (reference sequence). This CDR3 reads CASSLGGEAGELFF. Here the CDR3 DNA reads TGTGCCAGTAGTTTAGGTGGTGAAGCCGGGGAGCTGTTTTTT.

Turning to this clone: Different DNA sequences within this sample yield the same CDR3. V and J are TRBV6-5 and TRBJ1-1, with unresolved D. The germline V gene has CDR1 MNHEY and CDR2 SVGAGI. This CDR3 is built from 11 residues. The CDR3 sequence: CASHRNTEAFF. CDR3 coding DNA: TGTGCGTCACATAGGAACACTGAAGCTTTCTTT.

This clone was seen just once. The chain carries TRBV6-4 and TRBJ2-7, with TRBD2 matching over 8 bases. The CDR3 is 18 amino acids. V shed 6 bases and J 2 bases; nucleotides not matched to a gene: 18. Germline V gene lookup returns CDR1 MRHNA and CDR2 SNTAGT. DNA of the CDR3: TGTGCCAGCAGCGAGGATCACGAAAAACTAGCGGAAACCTACGAGCAGTACTTC. Protein sequence: CASSEDHEKLAETYEQYF.

J is TRBJ1-4 and V is TRBV5-1, with D uncertain. This CDR3 has 15 residues. The germline V gene encodes CDR1 SGHRS and CDR2 YFSETQ. V was trimmed by 1 base and J by 4 bases, leaving 11 bases between them. CDR3: CASSLTVNRNEKLFF. CDR3 sequence (DNA): TGCGCCAGCAGCTTGACAGTAAATCGTAATGAAAAACTGTTTTTT.

This sequence joins TRBV6-1 and TRBJ1-4; D is uncertain. The CDR3 is 15 residues long. Germline V lookup: CDR1 MNHNS, CDR2 SASEGT. The V gene lost 2 bases and the J gene lost 4 bases, with 11 bases spanning the gap. The CDR3 DNA reads TGTGCCAGCAGTGAAAGGGAACGGGGTAATGAAAAACTGTTTTTT. This codes for CASSERERGNEKLFF.

The chain employs TRBV28 and TRBJ1-5; D remains ambiguous. Germline lookup yields CDR1 MDHEN and CDR2 SYDVKM. V dropped 2 bases and J dropped 0 bases, with 2 bases sitting between them. The CDR3 runs to 13 residues. CDR3 sequence (DNA): TGTGCCAGCAGTTTAAGTAGCAATCAGCCCCAGCATTTT. It is translated as CASSLSSNQPQHF.

The genes are TRBV28 and TRBJ1-5; possible D gene TRBD1, 5 bases. Germline V CDR1 and CDR2: MDHEN, SYDVKM. V was clipped by 4 bases and J by 7 bases, with 14 bases between them. There are 14 residues in the CDR3. The CDR3 reads CASSSGGERQPQHF. The CDR3 DNA reads TGTGCCAGCAGTTCGGGGGGGGAAAGGCAGCCCCAGCATTTT.

This clone has ten or more counts. The sample holds other DNA sequences that translate to the same CDR3. This chain links TRBV11-2 with TRBJ1-2, with D unclear. The CDR3 spans 11 residues. Germline loops: CDR1 SGHAT, CDR2 FQNNGV. Trimming pared 5 bases from V and 9 bases from J, leaving 10 bases between. CDR3: CASSPRISYTF. CDR3 in DNA: TGTGCCAGCAGCCCCAGGATCAGCTACACCTTC.

This chain connects TRBV4-2 to TRBJ2-3; possible D gene TRBD2, 6 bases. V dropped 0 bases and J dropped 4 bases, with 8 bases sitting between them. The CDR3 length is 14 residues. CDR1 LGHNA and CDR2 YNFKEQ come from the germline V gene. The chain's CDR3 is CASSQEAGADTQYF. CDR3 bases: TGTGCCAGCAGCCAAGAAGCGGGCGCAGATACGCAGTATTTT.

This chain links TRBV7-6 with TRBJ2-3, with a tentative D call TRBD1 (5 bases). Looked up from germline, CDR1 is SGHVS and CDR2 is FNYEAQ. The length of the CDR3 is 17 residues. Trimming stripped 5 bases from V and 2 bases from J, with 20 bases between. The CDR3 DNA sequence: TGTGCCAGCAGCCGTTTTGGGGCCCAGACCGTCACAGATACGCAGTATTTT. Translating it yields CASSRFGAQTVTDTQYF.

The chain joins TRBV7-9 to TRBJ1-2, with D tentatively TRBD1 (5 bases). The CDR3 spans 13 residues. V lost 5 bases and J lost 6, with 13 bases in between. Germline CDR1 is SEHNR and CDR2 is FQNEAQ (reference sequence). CDR3 sequence: CASSRQFLDGYTF. The CDR3 DNA reads as TGTGCCAGCAGCCGACAGTTTCTCGATGGCTACACCTTC.

The CDR3 DNA follows: TGTGCCACCAGCAGAGTTAACAGGGATGTGTGGGGCTACACCTTC. It encodes CATSRVNRDVWGYTF. The genes are TRBV15 and TRBJ1-2, with TRBD1 as a possible D gene (6 bases). This CDR3 is built from 15 residues. Germline assignment: CDR1 LNHNV and CDR2 YYDKDF (reference sequence). The ends were cut back, 1 base at V and 8 bases at J, with 17 bases in the middle.

This clone was seen repeatedly, ten times or more. Other DNA sequences within the sample encode an identical CDR3. The V and J genes are TRBV21-1 and TRBJ1-5; the listed D gene, TRBD1, was not tested against the DNA. TRBV21-1 corresponds to a pseudogene. CDR3 length: 15 residues. This CDR3 is CASSKEQGWRQPQHF. The CDR3 bases are TGTGCCAGCAGCAAAGAACAGGGATGGAGGCAGCCCCAGCATTTT.

The chain has TRBV9 and TRBJ2-2, with D hard to call. The CDR3 runs to 15 residues. With 3 bases removed from V and 4 bases from J, the gap between germline ends came to 13 bases. Germline V lookup: CDR1 SGDLS, CDR2 YYNGEE. CDR3 in DNA: TGTGCCAGCAGCGCCCCCGACATTGCCACCGGGGAGCTGTTTTTT. Translation gives CASSAPDIATGELFF.

With respect to this clone: One base separates it from a far larger clone, so it is likely a read error. The chain is built from TRBV4-1 and TRBJ2-5, with D hard to call. Per germline, CDR1 MGHRA and CDR2 YSYEKL. This CDR3 is built from 14 residues. Here the CDR3 DNA reads TGCGTCAGCAGCCAAGGAACTCGAACAGAGACCCAGTACTTC. It specifies CVSSQGTRTETQYF.

The rearrangement joins TRBV2 to TRBJ2-5, with D perhaps TRBD1 (6 bases). The CDR3 sequence is 14 residues long. The germline CDR1 and CDR2 sequences are SNHLY and FYNNEI. V was trimmed by 6 bases and J by 0 bases, leaving 11 bases between them. The CDR3 coding sequence is TGTGCCAGCAGGCACAGGGTGAACCAAGAGACCCAGTACTTC. It is translated as CASRHRVNQETQYF.

The chain carries TRBV28 and TRBJ1-2; the D is unclear. The CDR3 consists of 13 residues. V gave up 6 bases and J gave up 7 bases, with 15 bases separating them. The germline V gene has CDR1 MDHEN and CDR2 SYDVKM. CDR3 amino acids: CASSSGIAPGYTF. The CDR3 coding sequence is TGTGCCAGCAGCTCCGGGATCGCCCCTGGCTACACCTTC.

The gene calls are TRBV28 and TRBJ1-2; D gene unclear. CDR3 size: 13 residues. V was pared by 5 bases and J by 8 bases, with 15 bases between. Germline-derived CDR1 and CDR2 are MDHEN and SYDVKM. The CDR3 DNA is TGTGCCAGCAGTGAACACCCCAATGGAGGCTACACCTTC. It codes for CASSEHPNGGYTF.

Here the CDR3 reads CSVKDTEAFF. The CDR3 region has the DNA TGCAGCGTTAAGGACACTGAAGCTTTCTTT. The genes are TRBV29-1 and TRBJ1-1; D gene unclear. CDR3 length: 10 residues. The germline V gene encodes CDR1 SQVTM and CDR2 ANQGSEA. The V gene lost 5 bases and the J gene lost 3 bases, with 4 bases spanning the gap.

The chain uses TRBV19 and TRBJ2-5, with 9 bases matching TRBD1. CDR3 length: 15 amino acids. The ends lost 1 base at V and 5 bases at J; junction bases unmatched: 5. CDR1 and CDR2 (germline): LNHDA, SQIVND (reference sequence). The DNA for the CDR3 is TGTGCCAGTAGTATAGGGACAGGGGAGGGGGAGACCCAGTACTTC. Its protein is CASSIGTGEGETQYF.

The J gene is TRBJ1-1, the V gene TRBV6-5; a possible D gene is TRBD1 (5 bases). The CDR3 loop spans 13 amino acids. The V end was cut by 8 bases, the J end by 0 bases, with 10 bases between. Germline-derived CDR1 and CDR2 are MNHEY and SVGAGI. CDR3 DNA: TGTGCCAGCTATCGACAGTTGAACACTGAAGCTTTCTTT. Its protein product is CASYRQLNTEAFF.

Concerning this clone: A single base is all that separates this from a far larger clone, so a read error is likely. The sample carries other DNA sequences with the same CDR3. V usage is TRBV30 and J usage is TRBJ2-7, with 9 bases lining up with TRBD2. The CDR3 consists of 15 residues. Germline CDR1 and CDR2: GTSNPN and SVGIG (reference sequence). CDR3 region: CAWSVRREGFYEQYF. CDR3 sequence (DNA): TGCGCCTGGAGTGTACGGCGGGAGGGCTTCTACGAGCAGTACTTC. The full variable domain, completed using reference TRBV30 and TRBJ2-7, is SQTIHQWPATLVQPVGSPLSLECTVEGTSNPNLYWYRQAAGRGLQLLFYSVGIGQISSEVPQNLSASRPQDRQFILSSKKLLLSDSGFYLCAWSVRREGFYEQYFGPGTRLTVT.

Only one count was recorded for this clone. The chain carries TRBV5-4 and TRBJ2-1; 7 nucleotides match TRBD1. Germline V gene sequence: CDR1 SGHNT, CDR2 YYREEE (reference sequence). V dropped 1 base and J dropped 5; count of bases not matched to a gene: 6. The CDR3 has 15 amino acids. The CDR3 DNA sequence: TGTGCCAGCAGCTTGAGGACAGGATCCGACAATGAGCAGTTCTTC. Translating gives CASSLRTGSDNEQFF.

The rearrangement uses TRBV2 and TRBJ2-7; 15 bases agree with TRBD2. CDR3 length: 14 residues. The V segment lost 5 bases and the J segment 7 bases; nucleotides outside the gene matches: 3. Per the germline V gene, CDR1 is SNHLY and CDR2 is FYNNEI. CDR3 region: CASSRTSGRGEQYF. CDR3 coding DNA: TGTGCCAGCAGTCGGACTAGCGGGAGGGGTGAGCAGTACTTC.

A note on this clone: One end of the junction is discordant with germline, which a read error may explain. The chain's CDR3 is CATTRGAGGPFGSFTGELFF. The CDR3 coding sequence is TGTGCCACCACCAGAGGGGCGGGAGGGCCTTTCGGATCGTTCACCGGGGAGCTGTTTTTT. This chain uses TRBV15 with TRBJ2-2; 9 positions match TRBD2. The CDR3 sequence is 20 residues long. From germline, CDR1 is LNHNV and CDR2 YYDKDF (reference sequence). Combining the CDR3 with reference TRBV15 and TRBJ2-2 gives the whole variable domain DAMVIQNPRYQVTQFGKPVTLSCSQTLNHNVMYWYQQKSSQAPKLLFHYYDKDFNNEADTPDNFQSRRPNTSFCFLDIRSPGLGDTAMYLCATTRGAGGPFGSFTGELFFGEGSRLTVL.

This rearrangement joins TRBV6-1 to TRBJ2-7; 7 bases agree with TRBD1. The J segment lost 0 bases and the V segment lost 5 bases, leaving 4 bases of the junction unmatched. CDR3 length: 14 residues. The V gene's germline CDR1 is MNHNS and CDR2 SASEGT. The CDR3 loop reads CASSTRDSSYEQYF. Written as DNA, the CDR3 is TGTGCCAGCAGTACCCGGGACAGCTCCTACGAGCAGTACTTC.

This CDR3 reads CASSSGLAAQETQYF. In DNA form, the CDR3 reads TGCGCCAGCAGCTCGGGACTAGCGGCTCAAGAGACCCAGTACTTC. V usage is TRBV5-1 and J usage is TRBJ2-5, with 11 positions matching TRBD2. Germline V gives CDR1 SGHRS, CDR2 YFSETQ. CDR3 size: 15 residues. Trimming took 3 bases from V and 2 from J; bases not matched to a gene: 3.

With respect to this clone: A read error is the likely source, as a far larger clone sits one nucleotide away. The chain uses TRBV29-1 and TRBJ2-2; 9 bases are shared with TRBD2. The CDR3 has 16 amino acids. Germline loops: CDR1 SQVTM, CDR2 ANQGSEA. Written as DNA, the CDR3 is TGCAGCGTTGTAGGTGGTCCAGCGGGAGCTAGCGGGGATCTGTTTTTT. Protein product: CSVVGGPAGASGDLFF.